This T cell receptor beta chain was captured by sequencing in a study of blood T cell repertoires in COVID-19. About the research overall: From the United States, Italy and Spain came samples of acute and convalescent COVID-19. Sources were T cells, B-cell-depleted T cells, or PBMCs; the material itself was cDNA or gDNA.

As processed by the authors: Using reference gene primer amplification, nucleated cell counts were estimated. Produced via immunoSEQ multiplex PCR; TCRdb's table is partial and in-frame only. The V and J calls and clone size are taken from that table; D and trimming were inferred from the DNA. The sample comprises 310,000 or so clones, about nine tenths of which are singletons, and about 2% rests with the top ten. This CDR3 comprises 16 residues. V gave up 0 bases and J gave up 2 bases, with 14 bases separating them. The germline gives CDR1 LGHNA, CDR2 YSLEER. The sequenced sample consisted of peripheral blood. This chain uses TRBV4-3 with TRBJ2-7, with D perhaps matching TRBD1 (6 bases). The TCR originated in a woman aged 45-59 years who had recovered from COVID-19. CDR3 sequence (DNA): TGCGCCAGCAGCCAAGATTTAGGGGGTTTCACCTACGAGCAGTACTTC. Translating it yields CASSQDLGGFTYEQYF.